The clone carrying this T cell receptor (beta chain) was seen ten or more times. The data belong to a study of neurological immune-mediated disorders. The CDR3 totals 15 residues. Germline CDR1 SGHRS, CDR2 YFSETQ. The V and J ends lost 1 base and 0 bases respectively, with 8 bases between them. TCRdb reprocessed the 5' RACE reads via MiXCR and lists one record per CDR3 protein. The table has 65,000 to 70,000 distinct CDR3 sequences, 3.5% to 5% seen once. The clonotype comes from a man aged 45 to 65 with multiple sclerosis. The specimen was PBMCs. This chain joins TRBV5-1 and TRBJ1-5; no firm D call. This CDR3 reads CASSLLGSSNQPQHF. The CDR3 DNA follows: TGCGCCAGCAGCTTGTTGGGGAGTAGCAATCAGCCCCAGCATTTT.